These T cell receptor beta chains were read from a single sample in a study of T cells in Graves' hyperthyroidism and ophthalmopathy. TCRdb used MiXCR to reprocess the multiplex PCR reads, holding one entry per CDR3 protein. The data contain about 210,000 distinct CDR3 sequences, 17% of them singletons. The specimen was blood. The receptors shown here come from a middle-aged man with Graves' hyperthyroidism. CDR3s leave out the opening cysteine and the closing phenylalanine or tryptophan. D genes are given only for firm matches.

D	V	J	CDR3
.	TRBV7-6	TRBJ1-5	ASSLPGGPQH
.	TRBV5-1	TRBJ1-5	ASSLGAESNQPQH
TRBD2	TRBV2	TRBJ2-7	AGRGEANYEQY
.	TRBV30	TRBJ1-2	AWRGGAWRGYT
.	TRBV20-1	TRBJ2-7	SARVAGGPREQY
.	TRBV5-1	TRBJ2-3	ASSTGRDTQY
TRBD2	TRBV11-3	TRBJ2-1	ASTSGIYNEQF
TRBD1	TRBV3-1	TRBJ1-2	ASSPGTGNLYGYT
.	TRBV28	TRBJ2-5	ASSGDGRTQY
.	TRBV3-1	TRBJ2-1	ASSQDVTEYNEQF
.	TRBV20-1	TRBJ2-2	SAWDRGVLAGAGELF
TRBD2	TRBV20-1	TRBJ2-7	SARAGTIYEQY
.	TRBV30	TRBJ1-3	AWSVGGVGNTIY
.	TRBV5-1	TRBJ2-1	ASTPGGSLGNEQF
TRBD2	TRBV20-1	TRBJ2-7	SARVTSGGWEQY
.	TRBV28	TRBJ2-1	ASSLRTYNEQF
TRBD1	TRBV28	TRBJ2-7	ASSSPRTGSYEQY
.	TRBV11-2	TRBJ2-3	ASSSPWGGTDTQY
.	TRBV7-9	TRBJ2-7	ASSFPPQGYEQY
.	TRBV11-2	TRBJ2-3	ASSSPGPDTQY
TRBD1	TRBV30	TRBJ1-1	AWSGQGNTEAF
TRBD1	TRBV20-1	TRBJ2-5	SARDLRGTDQETQY
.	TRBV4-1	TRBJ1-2	ASSPGPFRTEGYT
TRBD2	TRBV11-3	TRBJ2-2	ASSSRDYNPGELF
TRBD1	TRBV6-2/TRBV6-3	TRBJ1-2	ASNQGQGYNYGYT
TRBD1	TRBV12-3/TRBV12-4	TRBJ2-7	ASSPKDRVEQY
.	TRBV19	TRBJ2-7	ASSIPQSYEQY
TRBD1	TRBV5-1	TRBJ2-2	ASRGDSLNTGELF
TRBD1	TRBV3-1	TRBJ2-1	ASSPGSGQGAYNEQF
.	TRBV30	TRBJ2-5	AWSPGPWQETQY
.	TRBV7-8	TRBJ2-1	ASRPLAPRRNEQF
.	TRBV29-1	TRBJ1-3	SVGQSGNTIY